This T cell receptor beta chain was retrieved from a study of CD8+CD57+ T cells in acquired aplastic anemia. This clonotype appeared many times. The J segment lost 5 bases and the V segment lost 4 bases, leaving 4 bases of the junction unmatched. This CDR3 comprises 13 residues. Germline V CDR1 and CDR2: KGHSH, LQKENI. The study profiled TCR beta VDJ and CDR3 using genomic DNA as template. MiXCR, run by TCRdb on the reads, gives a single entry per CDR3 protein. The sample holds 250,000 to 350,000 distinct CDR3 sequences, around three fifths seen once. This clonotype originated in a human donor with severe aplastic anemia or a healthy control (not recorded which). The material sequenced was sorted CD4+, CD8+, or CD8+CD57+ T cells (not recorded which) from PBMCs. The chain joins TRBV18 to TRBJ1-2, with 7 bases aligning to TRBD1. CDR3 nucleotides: TGTGCCAGCTCACAGGGGGCGCGGTATGGCTACACCTTC. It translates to CASSQGARYGYTF.